This T cell receptor (beta chain) is from a study of blood T cell repertoires in COVID-19 (dated by TCRdb to the early 2020s). Broadly, across the study: The collaborator samples originated in the United States, Italy and Spain and spanned the acute and convalescent phases of COVID-19. Where available, HLA class I and class II types were obtained from metadata supplied by the sample provider rather than from assay-based typing. The dataset comprised deeply sampled blood TCRbeta repertoires from subjects exposed to, actively infected with, or recovered from COVID-19. The prospective study material was composed of cDNA or gDNA derived from T cells, B-cell-depleted T cells, or PBMCs. The repertoires were made available in a free public database intended to serve as a resource for research on the immune response to SARS-CoV-2. A de-identified subject ID, COVID-19 status, age in years and sex were almost always included in the sample metadata. Samples were obtained from the ongoing ImmuneRACE study (first 160 participants) and from some 1,300 subjects provided by 6 global collaborators. Results and caveats for the whole study, not just this receptor: The quantity of clinical and demographic metadata differed by source and by participant and was supplied without curation.

TCRbeta CDR3 regions were amplified from genomic DNA using the immunoSEQ Assay, a bias-controlled multiplex PCR. Processing in the source paper ran as follows. The number of nucleated cells in each sample was estimated from the amplification of reference gene primers within the assay. To quantify the absolute abundance of each unique TCRbeta CDR3 rearrangement, sequence reads were collapsed and filtered. For each sample, productive Simpson clonality was calculated by taking the square root of Simpson's diversity index across productive rearrangements. This immuneACCESS table, as held by TCRdb, lists in-frame sequences with V and J called but not all clones. Of the missing ones, under half trace to an unresolved V gene in checked studies; the others have no known cause. The DNA was the basis for D and trimming; V, J and clone size are from that table. This sample has approximately 400,000 clones in its table, and around 87% of those were observed once. Approximately 1.2% of the sample rests with the top ten.

V has 6 bases trimmed and J has 7 bases trimmed; junction bases matching no gene number 7. Taken from cysteine to phenylalanine, the CDR3 has 13 residues. Only the CDR3 DNA is retained, 39 bases long and in frame from the first base. CDR1 and CDR2, per the germline V gene (reference sequence), are WNHNN and SYGVQD. Only a few counts were recorded for this clone. The antigen this receptor binds is unknown. Nothing much larger sits one base from this clone, and base qualities are not available. Participants in the prospective study were enrolled through a virtual design, were aged roughly 18 to 90 years, and lived in some 24 United States geographic areas. In the prospective study, cohorts were assigned on the basis of participant-reported clinical history obtained from a screening survey and a study questionnaire. For ImmuneRACE Cohort 3, a participant was defined as recovered based on two consecutive negative NP/OP PCR tests, clearance by a healthcare professional, or resolution of symptoms. Each participant in the prospective study had whole blood, serum and a nasopharyngeal or oropharyngeal swab collected by mobile phlebotomists. Participants in the prospective study had the option to provide additional blood draws and questionnaires over an approximately 2-month period. Before DNA extraction, blood samples from the prospective study were shipped at room temperature or frozen.

The receptor chain draws on TRBV10-1 and TRBJ1-2; 8 central bases correspond to TRBD1. This sequence was found in a man aged 25-45 years who had recovered from COVID-19. The material sequenced was PBMCs or T cells enriched from blood (not recorded which). For the CDR3, the sequence is CASSPDRASGYTF. The bases are TGCGCCAGCAGCCCGGACAGGGCGTCTGGCTACACCTTC.